Listed below are T cell receptor beta chains from one sample, sequenced in a study of T-cell memory formation after mild COVID-19. TCRdb itself ran the 5' RACE reads through MiXCR, one entry per CDR3 protein. The data contain about 350,000 distinct CDR3 sequences, roughly 13% of them singletons. Sample: PBMCs or a T cell subset sorted from them (not recorded which). These TCRs come from a man between 18 and 35 years old who had mild COVID-19 (a few samples of this study predate the infection). Cell type and time point are not known. Each CDR3 is given with its conserved first and last residue. Fields, in order: CDR3 protein, CDR3 DNA, J gene, D gene, V gene, clone size. A D gene is named only where the DNA matches it firmly. Size values are once, few and many counts, or a class for expanded clones, and some rows have none.

CASSLMQGGQPQHF | TGTGCCAGCAGCTTAATGCAGGGAGGCCAGCCCCAGCATTTT | TRBJ1-5 | NA | TRBV7-2 | NA
CASSQSSGRNTEAFF | TGTGCCAGCAGCCAATCATCAGGGAGGAACACTGAAGCTTTCTTT | TRBJ1-1 | NA | TRBV3-1 | few
CASNNRVEQFF | TGTGCCAGCAACAACAGGGTTGAGCAGTTCTTC | TRBJ2-1 | NA | TRBV27 | few
CASSQGGGIDTQYF | TGCGCCAGCAGCCAAGGAGGCGGAATAGATACGCAGTATTTT | TRBJ2-3 | NA | TRBV4-3 | few
CSSPPGDKNIQYF | TGCAGTTCCCCTCCCGGGGACAAAAACATTCAGTACTTC | TRBJ2-4 | NA | TRBV20-1 | NA
CASSAGETEYF | TGCGCCAGCAGCGCCGGGGAGACGGAGTACTTC | TRBJ2-7 | NA | TRBV5-1 | many
CASSSDGLTEAFF | TGTGCCAGCAGCTCGGACGGCCTAACTGAAGCTTTCTTT | TRBJ1-1 | NA | TRBV5-4 | NA
CASSRQGRNSPLHF | TGTGCCAGCAGTAGGCAGGGACGAAATTCACCCCTCCACTTT | TRBJ1-6 | NA | TRBV12-3/TRBV12-4 | few
CASSPSGQNQPQHF | TGTGCCAGCAGCCCATCGGGACAGAATCAGCCCCAGCATTTT | TRBJ1-5 | TRBD1 | TRBV7-2 | many
CASSYPSTDTQYF | TGTGCCAGCAGTTATCCCAGCACAGATACGCAGTATTTT | TRBJ2-3 | NA | TRBV6-5 | NA
CADPQGPLHF | TGTGCCGACCCCCAGGGCCCCCTCCACTTT | TRBJ1-6 | NA | TRBV5-5 | NA
CASSTRTLRNEQFF | TGTGCCAGCAGCACCCGGACATTGCGCAATGAGCAGTTCTTC | TRBJ2-1 | NA | TRBV7-8 | many
CASSWGGGPRYYGYTF | TGTGCCAGCAGTTGGGGTGGTGGACCGAGGTACTATGGCTACACCTTC | TRBJ1-2 | NA | TRBV28 | NA
CASSSFRTSGGVAYNEQFF | TGTGCCAGCAGTTCGTTCCGGACTAGCGGGGGTGTTGCCTACAATGAGCAGTTCTTC | TRBJ2-1 | TRBD2 | TRBV6-5 | NA
CASSRVFGGETQYF | TGTGCCAGCAGCCGCGTCTTTGGGGGAGAGACCCAGTACTTC | TRBJ2-5 | NA | TRBV6-2/TRBV6-3 | few
CSAETSYVQTQYF | TGCAGTGCTGAGACTAGTTACGTTCAGACCCAGTACTTC | TRBJ2-5 | NA | TRBV20-1 | NA
CATSPRPGTSGANNEQFF | TGTGCCACCAGCCCACGCCCAGGGACTAGCGGGGCCAACAATGAGCAGTTCTTC | TRBJ2-1 | TRBD2 | TRBV24-1 | many
CASSLRQGASGANVLTF | TGCGCCAGCAGCCTCAGACAGGGGGCATCTGGGGCCAACGTCCTGACTTTC | TRBJ2-6 | TRBD1 | TRBV5-1 | NA
CASSLFASAASTDTQYF | TGTGCCAGCAGCTTATTTGCTTCAGCGGCCTCCACAGATACGCAGTATTTT | TRBJ2-3 | NA | TRBV7-2 | few
CASSLAQILGTDTGELFF | TGCGCCAGCAGCCTCGCACAGATCCTCGGGACAGACACCGGGGAGCTGTTTTTT | TRBJ2-2 | TRBD1 | TRBV4-1 | NA
CATTSGANVLTF | TGTGCCACCACCTCTGGGGCCAACGTCCTGACTTTC | TRBJ2-6 | NA | TRBV6-2/TRBV6-3 | few
CSRAGGVTDTQYF | TGCAGTCGGGCGGGGGGAGTCACAGATACGCAGTATTTT | TRBJ2-3 | TRBD2 | TRBV20-1 | few
CSARDPSGGAIRELFF | TGCAGTGCTAGAGACCCCAGCGGGGGGGCCATCCGGGAGCTGTTTTTT | TRBJ2-2 | TRBD2 | TRBV20-1 | few
CASSPRGWARHQPQHF | TGTGCCAGCAGTCCCAGGGGTTGGGCAAGGCATCAGCCCCAGCATTTT | TRBJ1-5 | NA | TRBV12-3/TRBV12-4 | few
CASSPLRGGLETQYF | TGTGCCAGCAGCCCCTTGCGGGGGGGCCTAGAGACCCAGTACTTC | TRBJ2-5 | TRBD2 | TRBV28 | NA
CASSLADEGGEQYF | TGTGCCAGCAGCTTGGCCGACGAGGGCGGCGAGCAGTACTTC | TRBJ2-7 | NA | TRBV5-4 | NA
CASSLGQGGSPTDTQYF | TGTGCCAGCAGCTTAGGACAGGGTGGCAGCCCCACAGATACGCAGTATTTT | TRBJ2-3 | TRBD1 | TRBV7-3 | few
CASRVNGETQYF | TGCGCCAGCAGGGTCAACGGGGAGACCCAGTACTTC | TRBJ2-5 | NA | TRBV5-1 | many
CASSSRTSGEETQYF | TGTGCCAGCAGTTCGAGGACTAGCGGCGAGGAGACCCAGTACTTC | TRBJ2-5 | TRBD2 | TRBV12-3/TRBV12-4 | NA
CASSLDPGEKLFF | TGTGCCAGCAGCTTAGATCCTGGAGAAAAACTGTTTTTT | TRBJ1-4 | NA | TRBV7-2 | few